These 28 T cell receptor beta chains share one sample of origin, sequenced in a study of cytomegalovirus exposure and HLA in healthy donors. Sequenced by immunoSEQ multiplex PCR; TCRdb stores in-frame clones only, minus some. The sample has roughly 120,000 clones, less than 90% seen once. Sequencing used PBMCs. These receptors were obtained from a man aged 18 to 30 in good health and CMV-seropositive.

The chain links TRBV14 to TRBJ2-1; 12 nucleotides align to TRBD2. Germline values: CDR1 SGHDN, CDR2 FVKESK. The CDR3 covers 16 residues. The V and J ends lost 1 base and 8 bases, in that order; junction bases with no gene match: 6. CDR3 protein: CASSQASGGAWDEQFF. CDR3 nucleotide sequence: TGTGCCAGCAGCCAAGCTAGCGGGGGGGCCTGGGATGAGCAGTTCTTC.

The sample holds one count of this clone. The DNA of the CDR3 is TGTGCCAGCAGCACTCGGACAGGGGGCGATACCGGGGAGCTGTTTTTT. Translated: CASSTRTGGDTGELFF. V usage is TRBV5-4 and J usage is TRBJ2-2; 11 bases agree with TRBD1. CDR3 length: 16 amino acids. The J segment lost 5 bases and the V segment lost 4 bases, leaving 7 bases of the junction unmatched. Germline loops: CDR1 SGHNT, CDR2 YYREEE (reference sequence).

This clone was recorded a few times. This chain connects TRBV11-2 to TRBJ2-7; D ambiguous. The CDR3 is made up of 13 amino acids. Germline lookup yields CDR1 SGHAT and CDR2 FQNNGV. Trimming removed 1 base at V and 4 bases at J, with 8 bases between. Here the CDR3 reads CASSLALNYEQYF. The CDR3 nucleotides are TGTGCCAGCAGCTTAGCCTTAAATTACGAGCAGTACTTC.

About this clone itself: The conserved phenylalanine or tryptophan normally closing the CDR3 is absent here, so this likely arose from a read error. This chain joins TRBV27 and TRBJ2-7, with 7 bases that match TRBD1. The CDR3 loop spans 14 amino acids. After removal of 3 bases from V and 1 base from J, the junction contained 3 bases not matched to a gene. Germline lookup yields CDR1 MNHEY and CDR2 SMNVEV (reference sequence). CDR3 sequence: CASSLLTGSYEQYL. The CDR3 DNA reads as TGTGCCAGCAGTTTGTTGACAGGGTCCTACGAGCAGTACCTC.

There are a few counts of this clone. The chain recombines TRBV28 with TRBJ1-2; D gene unclear. V dropped 10 bases and J dropped 7 bases, with 13 bases sitting between them. Per germline, CDR1 MDHEN and CDR2 SYDVKM. The CDR3 spans 11 residues. CDR3 region: CATQYDSGYTF. The CDR3 DNA reads as TGTGCCACTCAATACGACTCTGGCTACACCTTC.

This sequence joins TRBV10-1 and TRBJ2-3; 8 nucleotides agree with TRBD2. Per the germline V gene, CDR1 is WNHNN and CDR2 is SYGVQD (reference sequence). CDR3 length equals 15 residues. V lost 0 bases and J lost 6; bases outside the gene matches: 5. CDR3 region: CASSESAGAMDTQYF. The CDR3 DNA reads TGCGCCAGCAGTGAGTCAGCGGGGGCGATGGATACGCAGTATTTT.

This clone is a singleton in its sample. The V gene is TRBV2, the J gene TRBJ1-4; a weak D match, TRBD1 (5 bases). Germline-derived CDR1 and CDR2 are SNHLY and FYNNEI. The CDR3 extends over 14 amino acids. The V gene lost 7 bases and the J gene lost 6 bases, with 15 bases spanning the gap. The CDR3 nucleotides are TGTGCCAGCACCCCCTCAGGGAAGGATGAAAAACTGTTTTTT. Translation: CASTPSGKDEKLFF.

CDR3 sequence reads: CASSPRGGYEQYF. The CDR3 DNA sequence: TGCGCCAGCAGCCCTCGAGGAGGGTACGAGCAGTACTTC. J is TRBJ2-7 and V is TRBV5-1, with D possibly matching TRBD2 (6 bases). The CDR3 is 13 amino acids. Germline values: CDR1 SGHRS, CDR2 YFSETQ. Trimming stripped 4 bases from V and 4 bases from J, with 12 bases between.

The CDR3 DNA sequence: TGCGCCAGCAGTGAGTCAAGCGGGGCGGTCTACGAGCAGTACTTC. Translating it yields CASSESSGAVYEQYF. This chain uses TRBV10-1 with TRBJ2-7; TRBD2 aligns across 7 bases. J was trimmed by 3 bases and V by 0 bases; bases with no gene match: 5. The length of the CDR3 is 15 residues. The germline gives CDR1 WNHNN, CDR2 SYGVQD (reference sequence).

The chain uses TRBV27 and TRBJ2-1, with 9 bases identical to TRBD1. The CDR3 is made up of 15 amino acids. CDR1 is MNHEY and CDR2 is SMNVEV in the germline V gene (reference sequence). After removal of 5 bases from V and 4 bases from J, the junction contained 6 bases not matched to a gene. CDR3 protein: CASSQQGARYNEQFF. For the CDR3, the DNA is TGTGCCAGCAGTCAACAGGGGGCGAGGTACAATGAGCAGTTCTTC.

The chain recombines TRBV5-8 with TRBJ2-1, with no clear D. The ends were cut back, 2 bases at V and 4 bases at J, with 13 bases in the middle. The germline V gene has CDR1 SGHTS and CDR2 YDEGEE. The CDR3 spans 15 residues. The DNA for the CDR3 is TGTGCCAGCAGCTTTCCCGGGTTTGGGTACAATGAGCAGTTCTTC. Protein product: CASSFPGFGYNEQFF.

V gene TRBV2 combines with J gene TRBJ2-3, with D unclear. Trimming cost V 2 bases and J 6 bases, with 9 bases left between them. The CDR3 totals 13 residues. Germline V gene data show CDR1 as SNHLY and CDR2 as FYNNEI. Here the CDR3 reads CASSERDTDTQYF. The CDR3 nucleotides read TGTGCCAGCAGTGAACGAGACACCGATACGCAGTATTTT.

This chain's CDR3 is CASSSSSSGNTIYF. The DNA for the CDR3 is TGTGCCAGCAGCTCCTCGAGCTCTGGAAACACCATATATTTT. The chain links TRBV9 to TRBJ1-3; D is ambiguous. Germline V lookup: CDR1 SGDLS, CDR2 YYNGEE. The CDR3 length is 14 residues. Trimming pared 4 bases from V and 0 bases from J, leaving 8 bases between.

The chain employs TRBV7-6 and TRBJ2-7, with TRBD2 matching over 9 bases. The CDR3 contains 16 residues. V lost 1 base and J lost 3; bases outside the gene matches: 7. CDR1 is SGHVS, CDR2 FNYEAQ, per germline. This CDR3 reads CASSLGMTSGYYEQYF. In DNA form, the CDR3 reads TGTGCCAGCAGCTTAGGAATGACTAGCGGTTACTACGAGCAGTACTTC.

The V gene is TRBV27, the J gene TRBJ2-1; D uncertain. The germline gives CDR1 MNHEY, CDR2 SMNVEV (reference sequence). This CDR3 region has 14 residues. V was shortened by 6 bases and J by 0 bases, with 9 bases between the two germline ends. The CDR3 loop is CASRRSSSYNEQFF. The CDR3 DNA sequence: TGTGCCAGCAGACGATCTAGCTCCTACAATGAGCAGTTCTTC.

The genes are TRBV4-3 and TRBJ1-2; D remains unclear. Germline CDR1 is LGHNA and CDR2 is YSLEER. The CDR3 extends over 13 amino acids. The V end lost 0 bases, the J end lost 7 bases, and 9 bases lay between the germline ends. The CDR3 coding sequence is TGCGCCAGCAGCCAAGATGAAACACGTGGCTACACCTTC. Protein: CASSQDETRGYTF.

CDR3 protein: CASSPELRDSLHF. In DNA, the CDR3 is TGTGCCAGTAGTCCAGAGCTTAGAGACTCCCTCCACTTT. The V call is TRBV19, the J call TRBJ1-6; D remains ambiguous. The CDR3 extends over 13 amino acids. Trimming took off 5 bases at V and 14 bases at J, with 16 bases between the two ends. Germline CDR1 and CDR2: LNHDA and SQIVND (reference sequence).

V is TRBV5-1 and J is TRBJ2-7; D gene unclear. CDR1 and CDR2 from the germline V gene are SGHRS and YFSETQ. This CDR3 is 12 amino acids long. V dropped 4 bases and J dropped 7 bases, with 12 bases sitting between them. For the CDR3, the DNA is TGCGCCAGCAGCGCCGAGTCGAGGGAGCAGTACTTC. Its translation is CASSAESREQYF.

The chain links TRBV5-1 to TRBJ2-3, with D tentatively TRBD2 (7 bases). The CDR3 extends over 16 amino acids. Germline assignment: CDR1 SGHRS and CDR2 YFSETQ. Trimming pared 7 bases from V and 1 base from J, leaving 19 bases between. CDR3 loop: CASHGGTGGRTDTQYF. CDR3 coding DNA: TGCGCCAGCCACGGGGGTACCGGGGGGCGCACAGATACGCAGTATTTT.

This sequence joins TRBV5-3 and TRBJ2-1; 8 bases align to TRBD1. TRBV5-3 is classed as an ORF, of uncertain function. V lost 3 bases and J lost 3; bases outside the gene matches: 5. The CDR3 contains 15 residues. CDR3 bases: TGTGCCAGAAGCTACCCGGGACAGGACTACAATGAGCAGTTCTTC. It specifies CARSYPGQDYNEQFF.

The V call is TRBV6-1, the J call TRBJ2-5; 8 positions match TRBD2. Per germline, CDR1 MNHNS and CDR2 SASEGT. This CDR3 is built from 13 residues. J lost 2 bases, V lost 6 bases, and 2 bases had no gene match. Written as DNA, the CDR3 is TGTGCCAGCAGCGGGAGGGGGCAAGAGACCCAGTACTTC. This encodes CASSGRGQETQYF.

V gene TRBV18 combines with J gene TRBJ1-5; D gene ambiguous. This CDR3 spans 16 amino acids. Trimming pared 3 bases from V and 3 bases from J, leaving 15 bases between. Germline V lookup: CDR1 KGHSH, CDR2 LQKENI. Here the CDR3 reads CASSPWRTENNQPQHF. In DNA, the CDR3 is TGTGCCAGCTCACCTTGGAGGACCGAGAACAATCAGCCCCAGCATTTT.

The chain joins TRBV7-2 to TRBJ2-7; D is uncertain. Germline CDR1 is SGHTA and CDR2 is FQGNSA. The CDR3 loop spans 15 amino acids. Trimming took off 1 base at V and 6 bases at J, with 16 bases between the two ends. The CDR3 coding sequence is TGTGCCAGCAGCTTAGGTATTCATGGCAGAAGCGAGCAGTACTTC. This gives the protein CASSLGIHGRSEQYF.

V and J are TRBV5-1 and TRBJ2-1; 9 nucleotides align to TRBD1. The junction had 10 bases not matched to a gene; V was cut back by 4 bases and J by 8 bases. Germline CDR1 is SGHRS and CDR2 is YFSETQ. This CDR3 region has 15 residues. CDR3 in DNA: TGCGCCAGCAGCGACCCATTGACAGGGGGGGATGAGCAGTTCTTC. As protein: CASSDPLTGGDEQFF.

The chain joins TRBV5-1 to TRBJ2-2, with 11 bases identical to TRBD2. The germline gives CDR1 SGHRS, CDR2 YFSETQ. The length of the CDR3 is 16 residues. Unmatched junction bases numbered 3, after V lost 3 bases and J lost 2 bases. The CDR3, as DNA: TGCGCCAGCAGCTCCAGACTAGCGGGAAACACCGGGGAGCTGTTTTTT. It yields the protein CASSSRLAGNTGELFF.

The rearrangement links TRBV7-9 to TRBJ2-1; TRBD2 is a possible D gene (5 bases). V shed 0 bases and J shed 9 bases, with 9 bases lying between them. This CDR3 comprises 13 residues. The V gene's germline CDR1 is SEHNR and CDR2 FQNEAQ (reference sequence). CDR3 bases: TGTGCCAGCAGCTTAGCGGGCGGGCCTGAGCAGTTCTTC. Translated: CASSLAGGPEQFF. The full variable domain, completed using reference TRBV7-9 and TRBJ2-1, is DTGVSQNPRHKITKRGQNVTFRCDPISEHNRLYWYRQTLGQGPEFLTYFQNEAQLEKSRLLSDRFSAERPKGSFSTLEIQRTEQGDSAMYLCASSLAGGPEQFFGPGTRLTVL.

This clone was seen once. The J gene is TRBJ1-5, the V gene TRBV19; 9 bases agree with TRBD1. The trim removed 5 bases at V and 2 bases at J, leaving 10 bases unmatched. The CDR3 spans 17 residues. The germline gives CDR1 LNHDA, CDR2 SQIVND (reference sequence). In DNA, the CDR3 is TGTGCCAGTAGTCTCGGGACAGGGTTTTCGCGCAATCAGCCCCAGCATTTT. Translated: CASSLGTGFSRNQPQHF.

The chain couples TRBV19 to TRBJ2-1, with TRBD1 matching 8 bases. CDR1 LNHDA and CDR2 SQIVND come from the germline V gene (reference sequence). This CDR3 is built from 12 residues. V dropped 4 bases and J dropped 11; count of bases not matched to a gene: 4. The CDR3 DNA reads as TGTGCCAGTAGTACCTCAGGGGGCCAGCAGTTCTTC. Its protein is CASSTSGGQQFF.